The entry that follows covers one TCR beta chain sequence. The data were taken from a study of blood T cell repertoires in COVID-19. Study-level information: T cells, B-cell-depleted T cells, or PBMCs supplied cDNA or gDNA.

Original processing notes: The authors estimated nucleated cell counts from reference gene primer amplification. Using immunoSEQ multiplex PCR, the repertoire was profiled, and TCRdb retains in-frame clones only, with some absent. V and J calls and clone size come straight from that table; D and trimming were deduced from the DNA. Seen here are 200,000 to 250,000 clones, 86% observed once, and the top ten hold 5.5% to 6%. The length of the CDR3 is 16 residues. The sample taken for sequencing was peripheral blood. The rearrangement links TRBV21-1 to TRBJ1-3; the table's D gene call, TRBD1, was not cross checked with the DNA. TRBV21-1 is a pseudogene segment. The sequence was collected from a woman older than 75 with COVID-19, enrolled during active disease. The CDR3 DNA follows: TGTGCCAGCAGCCCCAGGGCCCTAAGCTCTGGAAACACCATATATTTT. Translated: CASSPRALSSGNTIYF.